The sample holds a few counts of the clone carrying this T cell receptor beta chain. A single record per CDR3 protein comes from TCRdb applying MiXCR to the PCR reads. The data show 350,000 or so distinct CDR3 sequences, 20% to 25% seen once. This record comes from a study of molecular identifiers for immune sequencing clone quantification. CDR3 size: 18 residues. The germline V gene encodes CDR1 MDHEN and CDR2 SYDVKM. V was shortened by 3 bases and J by 2 bases, with 21 bases between the two germline ends. The rearrangement uses TRBV28 and TRBJ2-3; weak D call: TRBD2 (6 bases). This TCR derives from a human donor in good health. Some libraries in this study had Jurkat cell RNA spiked in. Sequenced input: naive CD8+ T cells from blood, with Jurkat cell RNA spiked in. Noted subset: FACS-sorted CD8+CD4-CCR7+CD45RA+ naive T cells. CDR3 amino acids: CASSFTGEDPRYTDTQYF. As DNA, the CDR3 is TGTGCCAGCAGTTTTACCGGGGAGGACCCGCGCTACACAGATACGCAGTATTTT.